This T cell receptor beta chain emerged from a study of regulatory T cells in long-lasting Graves disease. HTBI primers from iRepertoire and Arm-PCR of CDR3 regions yielded the TCR beta libraries. TCRdb called the multiplex PCR reads again in MiXCR, with one record for every CDR3 protein. Seen here are approximately 470,000 distinct CDR3 sequences, about 16% observed once, and the top ten hold more than 10%. Time point specified: newly diagnosed GD, antithyroid drugs for less than 3 months. Construction of the TCR library relied on RNA isolated from PBMCs. Germline loops: CDR1 MNHEY, CDR2 SVGEGT. Trimming removed 7 bases from V and 5 bases from J, with 14 bases in between. This CDR3 has 13 residues. Many counts were recorded for this clonotype. These data are also associated with another study on T cells in Graves' hyperthyroidism and ophthalmopathy. Per that paper: A set of HTBI primers served as the primers for a first-round RT-PCR of the TCR CDR3.

The sequences come from peripheral blood mononuclear cells (PBMCs), collected at new diagnosis, from a patient treated with antithyroid drugs. The genes are TRBV6-2 or TRBV6-3 and TRBJ2-5; perhaps TRBD2 as D (5 bases). This TCR was sampled from a man aged 35 to 55 with Graves disease. This chain's CDR3 is CASIRTLAETQYF. CDR3 bases: TGTGCCAGCATCAGGACTCTGGCGGAGACCCAGTACTTC.